This is a list of T cell receptor beta chains from one sample in a study of blood T cell repertoires in COVID-19. Profiled with immunoSEQ multiplex PCR; TCRdb holds only in-frame clones, not every one. The table has 250,000 to 300,000 clones, around four fifths seen once; the top ten hold 3.5% to 5.5%. The specimen was peripheral blood. Receptor source: a man aged 60 to 69 who had recovered from COVID-19. The CDR3 runs from the conserved cysteine through the conserved F or W. The order of the fields is CDR3 protein, CDR3 DNA, CDR3 length, V gene, clone size, J gene, D gene. D genes are given only for firm matches. Clone size is not always given. Where it is, it says once, few, many or a class for expanded clones.

cdr3_aa: CASSYSTGGGYTF
cdr3_nt: TGTGCCAGCAGTTACTCGACAGGTGGGGGCTACACCTTC
cdr3_length: 13
v_call: TRBV6-5
clone_size: NA
j_call: TRBJ1-2
d_call: NA

cdr3_aa: CASSYLTSAGELFF
cdr3_nt: TGTGCCAGCAGTTACCTGACTAGTGCCGGGGAGCTGTTTTTT
cdr3_length: 14
v_call: TRBV27
clone_size: NA
j_call: TRBJ2-2
d_call: NA

cdr3_aa: CAISGGGGTAPLHF
cdr3_nt: TGTGCCATCAGTGGGGGAGGTGGTACAGCACCCCTCCACTTT
cdr3_length: 14
v_call: TRBV10-3
clone_size: NA
j_call: TRBJ1-6
d_call: NA

cdr3_aa: CASSPGQGYSPLHF
cdr3_nt: TGTGCCAGCAGTCCAGGACAGGGTTATTCACCCCTCCACTTT
cdr3_length: 14
v_call: TRBV2
clone_size: NA
j_call: TRBJ1-6
d_call: TRBD1

cdr3_aa: CASRGRGPSGRYDQETQYF
cdr3_nt: TGTGCCAGCAGGGGGAGGGGGCCTAGCGGGAGGTACGACCAAGAGACCCAGTACTTC
cdr3_length: 19
v_call: TRBV21-1
clone_size: NA
j_call: TRBJ2-5
d_call: NA

cdr3_aa: CASKGAWDNQPQHF
cdr3_nt: TGTGCCAGCAAGGGGGCATGGGACAATCAGCCCCAGCATTTT
cdr3_length: 14
v_call: TRBV6-6
clone_size: NA
j_call: TRBJ1-5
d_call: TRBD1

cdr3_aa: CSASPGLITYNEQFF
cdr3_nt: TGCAGTGCTAGTCCGGGACTAATTACCTACAATGAGCAGTTCTTC
cdr3_length: 15
v_call: TRBV20-1
clone_size: NA
j_call: TRBJ2-1
d_call: TRBD2

cdr3_aa: CASSLTSGGAKEQYF
cdr3_nt: TGTGCCAGCAGTCTCACTAGCGGGGGCGCCAAGGAGCAGTACTTC
cdr3_length: 15
v_call: TRBV6-5
clone_size: once
j_call: TRBJ2-7
d_call: TRBD2

cdr3_aa: CASSSGKTTGPNQPQHF
cdr3_nt: TGTGCCAGTAGTTCCGGGAAAACTACAGGGCCGAATCAGCCCCAGCATTTT
cdr3_length: 17
v_call: TRBV19
clone_size: NA
j_call: TRBJ1-5
d_call: NA

cdr3_aa: CAWGQALNQPQHF
cdr3_nt: TGTGCCTGGGGACAGGCCCTAAATCAGCCCCAGCATTTT
cdr3_length: 13
v_call: TRBV30
clone_size: NA
j_call: TRBJ1-5
d_call: TRBD1

cdr3_aa: CASSQGQGPKLGYTF
cdr3_nt: TGTGCCAGCAGCCAAGGACAGGGGCCGAAGCTTGGCTACACCTTC
cdr3_length: 15
v_call: TRBV3-1/TRBV3-2
clone_size: few
j_call: TRBJ1-2
d_call: TRBD1

cdr3_aa: CASSGLAGASTGELFF
cdr3_nt: TGTGCCAGTAGTGGGCTAGCGGGGGCCTCCACCGGGGAGCTGTTTTTT
cdr3_length: 16
v_call: TRBV19
clone_size: NA
j_call: TRBJ2-2
d_call: TRBD2

cdr3_aa: CASSQWRGHPRKDNEQFF
cdr3_nt: TGCGCCAGCAGTCAATGGCGGGGCCATCCCCGGAAAGACAATGAGCAGTTCTTC
cdr3_length: 18
v_call: TRBV23-1
clone_size: NA
j_call: TRBJ2-1
d_call: NA

cdr3_aa: CASSTGDRTYEQYF
cdr3_nt: TGTGCCAGCAGCACCGGGGACAGAACCTACGAGCAGTACTTC
cdr3_length: 14
v_call: TRBV5-4
clone_size: NA
j_call: TRBJ2-7
d_call: TRBD1

cdr3_aa: CASSLGRNNQPQHF
cdr3_nt: TGTGCCAGCAGCTTGGGGAGAAACAATCAGCCCCAGCATTTT
cdr3_length: 14
v_call: TRBV7-2
clone_size: few
j_call: TRBJ1-5
d_call: NA

cdr3_aa: CASTPQAVFYGYTF
cdr3_nt: TGTGCCAGCACCCCCCAGGCCGTTTTCTATGGCTACACCTTC
cdr3_length: 14
v_call: TRBV3-1/TRBV3-2
clone_size: NA
j_call: TRBJ1-2
d_call: NA

cdr3_aa: CASTSGSGNEQFF
cdr3_nt: TGTGCCAGCACTAGCGGGAGCGGCAATGAGCAGTTCTTC
cdr3_length: 13
v_call: TRBV6-5
clone_size: once
j_call: TRBJ2-1
d_call: TRBD2

cdr3_aa: CASSSPGTNTGELFF
cdr3_nt: TGTGCCAGTAGTAGCCCCGGGACGAACACCGGGGAGCTGTTTTTT
cdr3_length: 15
v_call: TRBV19
clone_size: NA
j_call: TRBJ2-2
d_call: NA

cdr3_aa: CASSLRAGVGNQRRNQPQHF
cdr3_nt: TGTGCCAGCAGTCTAAGGGCGGGGGTAGGCAATCAGAGACGCAATCAGCCCCAGCATTTT
cdr3_length: 20
v_call: TRBV27
clone_size: NA
j_call: TRBJ1-5
d_call: NA

cdr3_aa: CASNPTGTFYGYTF
cdr3_nt: TGTGCCAGCAACCCCACAGGGACCTTCTATGGCTACACCTTC
cdr3_length: 14
v_call: TRBV3-1/TRBV3-2
clone_size: NA
j_call: TRBJ1-2
d_call: NA

cdr3_aa: CSVEDPRSTDTQYF
cdr3_nt: TGCAGCGTTGAAGATCCCCGGAGCACAGATACGCAGTATTTT
cdr3_length: 14
v_call: TRBV29-1
clone_size: once
j_call: TRBJ2-3
d_call: NA

cdr3_aa: CAISPGTGGAGNQPQHF
cdr3_nt: TGTGCCATCAGTCCCGGGACAGGGGGCGCGGGCAATCAGCCCCAGCATTTT
cdr3_length: 17
v_call: TRBV10-3
clone_size: NA
j_call: TRBJ1-5
d_call: TRBD1

cdr3_aa: CALRGETQYF
cdr3_nt: TGTGCCCTCCGAGGGGAGACCCAGTACTTC
cdr3_length: 10
v_call: TRBV24-1
clone_size: NA
j_call: TRBJ2-5
d_call: NA

cdr3_aa: CASSHTGGPDTDTQYF
cdr3_nt: TGTGCCAGCAGCCACACAGGGGGGCCAGACACAGATACGCAGTATTTT
cdr3_length: 16
v_call: TRBV5-5
clone_size: NA
j_call: TRBJ2-3
d_call: TRBD1

cdr3_aa: CASSPFFGGANTEAFF
cdr3_nt: TGTGCCAGCTCACCATTTTTCGGGGGGGCGAACACTGAAGCTTTCTTT
cdr3_length: 16
v_call: TRBV18
clone_size: NA
j_call: TRBJ1-1
d_call: NA

cdr3_aa: CASISRGLLETQYF
cdr3_nt: TGTGCCAGCATCTCCCGCGGCCTGCTTGAGACCCAGTACTTC
cdr3_length: 14
v_call: TRBV2
clone_size: NA
j_call: TRBJ2-5
d_call: NA

cdr3_aa: CASSVTPGQGRDGYTF
cdr3_nt: TGCGCCAGCAGCGTCACCCCGGGACAGGGAAGGGATGGCTACACCTTC
cdr3_length: 16
v_call: TRBV5-1
clone_size: few
j_call: TRBJ1-2
d_call: TRBD1

cdr3_aa: CASSGGLAGGQEQFF
cdr3_nt: TGTGCCAGCAGCGGCGGTCTAGCGGGAGGGCAGGAGCAGTTCTTC
cdr3_length: 15
v_call: TRBV7-2
clone_size: NA
j_call: TRBJ2-1
d_call: TRBD2

cdr3_aa: CASSQDWSGGYTF
cdr3_nt: TGTGCCAGCAGCCAAGATTGGTCGGGTGGCTACACCTTC
cdr3_length: 13
v_call: TRBV3-1/TRBV3-2
clone_size: NA
j_call: TRBJ1-2
d_call: NA

cdr3_aa: CSCVGLNQAAEAFF
cdr3_nt: TGCAGCTGTGTAGGTCTCAACCAGGCCGCTGAAGCTTTCTTT
cdr3_length: 14
v_call: TRBV29-1
clone_size: once
j_call: TRBJ1-1
d_call: NA

cdr3_aa: CASRRQGAYEQYF
cdr3_nt: TGTGCCAGCAGACGACAGGGGGCCTACGAGCAGTACTTC
cdr3_length: 13
v_call: TRBV12-3/TRBV12-4
clone_size: NA
j_call: TRBJ2-7
d_call: TRBD1

cdr3_aa: CSVEDKPPGGGYTF
cdr3_nt: TGCAGCGTTGAAGATAAGCCTCCGGGTGGCGGCTACACCTTC
cdr3_length: 14
v_call: TRBV29-1
clone_size: NA
j_call: TRBJ1-2
d_call: NA

cdr3_aa: CASSSLDRSTMNTEAFF
cdr3_nt: TGTGCCAGCAGTTCCCTCGACAGGTCTACCATGAACACTGAAGCTTTCTTT
cdr3_length: 17
v_call: TRBV27
clone_size: NA
j_call: TRBJ1-1
d_call: NA

cdr3_aa: CASSLEGSNTGELFF
cdr3_nt: TGTGCCAGCAGCTTAGAGGGATCGAACACCGGGGAGCTGTTTTTT
cdr3_length: 15
v_call: TRBV5-5
clone_size: NA
j_call: TRBJ2-2
d_call: NA

cdr3_aa: CASSLLQGNTEAFF
cdr3_nt: TGTGCCAGCAGCTTGTTACAGGGGAACACTGAAGCTTTCTTT
cdr3_length: 14
v_call: TRBV5-4
clone_size: few
j_call: TRBJ1-1
d_call: NA